This T cell receptor (beta chain) comes out of a study of Graves' ophthalmopathy and Graves' hyperthyroidism. Study conclusions and caveats: The majority of expanded thyroid clonotypes above 0.001 frequency also occurred in blood. The model's ophthalmopathy progression predictions had just under 71% sensitivity and 72% to 75% specificity.

Amplified TCR beta CDR3 regions were obtained using RNA transcripts as template. A first-round RT-PCR used HTBI primers, followed by a second-round multiplex PCR. TCRdb processed the multiplex PCR reads anew with MiXCR; each CDR3 protein has one entry. The sample yields about 370,000 distinct CDR3 sequences, about a sixth seen once. There are many counts of this clonotype. As yet, its antigen is unknown. V dropped 2 bases and J dropped 6 bases, with 10 bases sitting between them. Germline V gives CDR1 SGHAT, CDR2 FQNNGV. CDR3 size: 13 residues. Hyperthyroidism cases were recent diagnoses of under 2 months' duration in people aged 18 to 65.

The rearrangement joins TRBV11-2 to TRBJ2-5; D is possibly TRBD1 (5 bases). The TCR sequence derives from an adult woman with stable Graves' hyperthyroidism. Sequenced material: peripheral blood. CDR3 DNA sequence: TGTGCCAGCAGCTTACAGGGTTGGCAGACCCAGTACTTC. As protein: CASSLQGWQTQYF.